One and the same sample provided the 24 T cell receptor beta chains below, sequenced in a study. One entry per CDR3 protein results from TCRdb running MiXCR on the RT-PCR reads. This repertoire shows hundreds of thousands of distinct CDR3 sequences, 13% to 15% found once; its top ten account for 3.6%. The sample comprised memory CD4+ T cells from blood. These receptors were obtained from a female donor in good health, serving as a healthy control.

This clonotype was seen a few times. The chain recombines TRBV4-1 with TRBJ2-1, with unresolved D. Germline assignment: CDR1 MGHRA and CDR2 YSYEKL. Trimming pared 0 bases from V and 4 bases from J, leaving 16 bases between. The CDR3 is 17 amino acids. CDR3 nucleotides: TGCGCCAGCAGCCAAGATTTCCCCGCAACGTTATACAATGAGCAGTTCTTC. It codes for CASSQDFPATLYNEQFF.

This clonotype was picked up many times. The rearrangement joins TRBV20-1 to TRBJ2-6, with a weak D call TRBD2 (5 bases). Germline CDR1 reads DFQATT; CDR2 reads SNEGSKA (reference sequence). The CDR3 length is 15 residues. V lost 0 bases to trimming and J lost 4 bases, with 10 bases between them. CDR3 loop: CSARDRGRGANVLTF. Written as DNA, the CDR3 is TGCAGTGCTAGAGATCGAGGGCGCGGGGCCAACGTCCTGACTTTC.

This clonotype was observed a few times. The chain uses TRBV6-2 or TRBV6-3 and TRBJ2-7; D is possibly TRBD2 (5 bases). Germline lookup yields CDR1 MNHEY and CDR2 SVGEGT. Trimming left V 6 bases short and J 2 bases short, with 8 bases between. CDR3 length equals 12 residues. CDR3 in amino acids: CASRPGTYEQYF. CDR3 bases: TGTGCCAGCAGACCGGGGACCTACGAGCAGTACTTC.

This clonotype was detected only a few times. The gene calls are TRBV6-2 or TRBV6-3 and TRBJ1-2, with D hard to call. The CDR3 is 13 residues long. V was pared by 3 bases and J by 2 bases, with 7 bases between. Germline assignment: CDR1 MNHEY and CDR2 SVGEGT. CDR3 sequence reads: CASSYLGNYGYTF. The CDR3 DNA is TGTGCCAGCAGTTATTTAGGGAACTATGGCTACACCTTC.

This clonotype was seen repeatedly, ten times or more. J is TRBJ2-1 and V is TRBV6-5, with TRBD1 matching 10 bases. J was trimmed by 6 bases and V by 2 bases; bases with no gene match: 1. The CDR3 consists of 14 residues. In germline, CDR1 is MNHEY, CDR2 SVGAGI. The CDR3 sequence is CASSYGDRGNEQFF. CDR3 coding DNA: TGTGCCAGCAGTTACGGGGACAGGGGCAATGAGCAGTTCTTC.

In regard to this clonotype: A much bigger clone sits one base away, suggesting this may be a read error. J is TRBJ2-7 and V is TRBV20-1; D is possibly TRBD1 (5 bases). The V and J ends lost 0 bases and 0 bases respectively, with 12 bases between them. The CDR3 is made up of 15 amino acids. Germline V lookup: CDR1 DFQATT, CDR2 SNEGSKA (reference sequence). Written as DNA, the CDR3 is TGCAGTGCTAGAGAGGGGCAGTTCCCCTCCTACGAGCAGTACTTC. This encodes CSAREGQFPSYEQYF.

This clonotype has a handful of counts. CDR3 coding DNA: TGTGCCAGCTCACCAAGCAGGGGAGGAACCGGGGAGCTGTTTTTT. Protein: CASSPSRGGTGELFF. This rearrangement joins TRBV18 to TRBJ2-2; the D gene could be TRBD1 or TRBD2 (6 bases each). This CDR3 is built from 15 residues. Germline values: CDR1 KGHSH, CDR2 LQKENI. Trimming cost V 2 bases and J 5 bases, with 12 bases left between them.

This clonotype has a count of ten or more. V is TRBV7-3 and J is TRBJ1-2, with TRBD1 identical over 7 bases. The CDR3 has 14 residues. CDR1 is SGHTA, CDR2 FQGTGA, per germline. Trimming cost V 1 base and J 7 bases; bases outside gene matches: 6. This chain's CDR3 is CASSLSGTASGYTF. CDR3 sequence (DNA): TGTGCCAGCAGCTTAAGTGGGACAGCGAGTGGCTACACCTTC.

This clonotype occurred many times. The chain uses TRBV12-3 or TRBV12-4 and TRBJ2-1, with D possibly being TRBD2 (5 bases). The CDR3 sequence is 15 residues long. Trimming stripped 9 bases from V and 0 bases from J, with 15 bases between. In DNA form, the CDR3 reads TGTGCCAGTTGGACGCGGGCGAGCTCCTACAATGAGCAGTTCTTC. Translation: CASWTRASSYNEQFF.

This clonotype was seen ten or more times. The gene calls are TRBV12-3 or TRBV12-4 and TRBJ2-3; 11 bases match TRBD2. CDR3 length: 16 amino acids. The J segment lost 12 bases and the V segment lost 5 bases, leaving 16 bases of the junction unmatched. CDR3 amino acids: CASSPPTSGAGVLQYF. The DNA for the CDR3 is TGTGCCAGCAGTCCACCGACTAGCGGGGCGGGGGTTCTCCAGTATTTT.

The chain uses TRBV20-1 and TRBJ2-7; D perhaps matches TRBD2 (5 bases). V was cut by 3 bases and J by 6 bases, with 12 bases left in between. The CDR3 covers 12 residues. Germline V gene lookup returns CDR1 DFQATT and CDR2 SNEGSKA (reference sequence). This chain's CDR3 is CSASARSGEQYF. The CDR3 DNA reads as TGCAGTGCTAGTGCGAGAAGCGGCGAGCAGTACTTC.

This clonotype occurred many times. This sequence joins TRBV7-9 and TRBJ1-2, with D uncertain. Deletions cut 1 base from V and 5 bases from J, with 11 bases between. The CDR3 spans 14 residues. Germline V CDR1 and CDR2: SEHNR, FQNEAQ (reference sequence). The CDR3 region is CASSLESWGYGYTF. In DNA form, the CDR3 reads TGTGCCAGCAGCTTAGAGTCGTGGGGATATGGCTACACCTTC.

Many counts were recorded for this clonotype. V gene TRBV10-3 combines with J gene TRBJ1-3; 8 nucleotides align to TRBD1. Trimming took 7 bases from V and 0 from J; bases not matched to a gene: 2. Germline V CDR1 and CDR2: ENHRY, SYGVKD. The CDR3 sequence is 14 residues long. CDR3 sequence reads: CAITGTGSGNTIYF. The CDR3 DNA follows: TGTGCCATCACCGGGACAGGCTCTGGAAACACCATATATTTT.

This clonotype appeared many times. The chain couples TRBV10-3 to TRBJ2-5; D is unclear. The germline CDR1 and CDR2 sequences are ENHRY and SYGVKD. Deletions cut 3 bases from V and 3 bases from J, with 8 bases between. This CDR3 has 13 residues. DNA of the CDR3: TGTGCCATCAGTGACGGTCAGAAAGAGACCCAGTACTTC. It specifies CAISDGQKETQYF.

This chain uses TRBV29-1 with TRBJ1-2; TRBD1 is a possible D gene (6 bases). CDR1 is SQVTM and CDR2 is ANQGSEA in the germline V gene. Trimming shortened V by 7 bases and J by 7 bases, and 25 bases separated the two germline ends. The CDR3 is made up of 15 amino acids. The CDR3 DNA reads TGCAGCGCCCGAGAGGGGGGTAGGGGCATTGGTGGCTACACCTTC. It is translated as CSAREGGRGIGGYTF. Based on the CDR3 plus reference TRBV29-1 and TRBJ1-2, the full variable domain is SAVISQKPSRDICQRGTSLTIQCQVDSQVTMMFWYRQQPGQSLTLIATANQGSEATYESGFVIDKFPISRPNLTFSTLTVSNMSPEDSSIYLCSAREGGRGIGGYTFGSGTRLTVV.

This clonotype came up a few times. The rearrangement joins TRBV3-1 to TRBJ2-7; perhaps TRBD1 as D (6 bases). Trimming shortened V by 1 base and J by 3 bases, and 13 bases separated the two germline ends. The CDR3 sequence is 15 residues long. Germline V gene lookup returns CDR1 LGHDT and CDR2 YNNKEL (reference sequence). CDR3 in DNA: TGTGCCAGCAGCCAAGCCCTAGACAGGTTCTACGAGCAGTACTTC. Residues: CASSQALDRFYEQYF.

This clonotype was detected ten times or more. The rearrangement uses TRBV20-1 and TRBJ1-2; D unclear. Germline CDR1 is DFQATT and CDR2 is SNEGSKA (reference sequence). CDR3 length: 14 residues. V was shortened by 0 bases and J by 3 bases, with 11 bases between the two germline ends. The CDR3 sequence: CSARDLLQYYGYTF. As DNA, the CDR3 is TGCAGTGCTAGAGATTTGTTACAGTACTATGGCTACACCTTC.

This clonotype was seen more than once but under ten times. J is TRBJ2-1 and V is TRBV5-4, with D perhaps TRBD2 (6 bases). V was cut by 0 bases and J by 5 bases, with 9 bases left in between. The CDR3 totals 14 residues. Looked up from germline, CDR1 is SGHNT and CDR2 is YYREEE (reference sequence). The CDR3 loop is CASSLGLVDNEQFF. The CDR3 DNA reads as TGTGCCAGCAGCTTGGGACTAGTCGACAATGAGCAGTTCTTC.

The chain employs TRBV5-4 and TRBJ2-2; TRBD1 might be the D (6 bases). Germline CDR1 SGHNT, CDR2 YYREEE (reference sequence). The CDR3 extends over 16 amino acids. V lost 0 bases and J 7 bases, leaving 16 bases between the germline ends. The CDR3, as DNA: TGTGCCAGCAGCTTGGGGGGGCGAGGATATCACGGGGAGCTGTTTTTT. Translation: CASSLGGRGYHGELFF. The whole variable domain, filled in from reference TRBV5-4 and TRBJ2-2, reads ETGVTQSPTHLIKTRGQQVTLRCSSQSGHNTVSWYQQALGQGPQFIFQYYREEENGRGNFPPRFSGLQFPNYSSELNVNALELDDSALYLCASSLGGRGYHGELFFGEGSRLTVL.

The chain combines TRBV6-5 with TRBJ1-4; D is perhaps TRBD1 (5 bases). The germline V gene has CDR1 MNHEY and CDR2 SVGAGI. Trimming took 0 bases from V and 0 from J, leaving 8 bases between them. The CDR3 has 16 amino acids. The CDR3 loop reads CASSYSMTATNEKLFF. Written as DNA, the CDR3 is TGTGCCAGCAGTTACTCAATGACAGCAACTAATGAAAAACTGTTTTTT.

This chain links TRBV4-3 with TRBJ2-7; 8 nucleotides match TRBD1. The ends lost 1 base at V and 2 bases at J; junction bases unmatched: 4. This CDR3 region has 15 residues. Germline CDR1 reads LGHNA; CDR2 reads YSLEER. CDR3 nucleotides: TGCGCCAGCAGCCAAGTAGGACAGGGTCCCTACGAGCAGTACTTC. Translated: CASSQVGQGPYEQYF.

In the case of this clonotype: A much more abundant neighbour one base away suggests this may be a read error. The chain is built from TRBV5-6 and TRBJ1-2; the D is unclear. Germline assignment: CDR1 SGHDT and CDR2 YYEEEE. V was shortened by 4 bases and J by 4 bases, with 11 bases between the two germline ends. This CDR3 is built from 13 residues. CDR3: CASSPEQTYGYTF. CDR3 bases: TGTGCCAGCAGCCCGGAACAGACCTATGGCTACACCTTC.

This clonotype was seen a few times. The rearrangement uses TRBV3-1 and TRBJ2-1; TRBD1 matches at 8 bases. The ends lost 1 base at V and 9 bases at J; junction bases unmatched: 5. The CDR3 length is 14 residues. Germline-derived CDR1 and CDR2 are LGHDT and YNNKEL (reference sequence). Here the CDR3 DNA reads TGTGCCAGCAGCCAAGGTTTCAGGGGGCTTGAGCAGTTCTTC. It specifies CASSQGFRGLEQFF.

The rearrangement links TRBV6-6 to TRBJ2-3; 9 bases fit TRBD1. Trimming cost V 6 bases and J 0 bases; bases outside gene matches: 7. The CDR3 runs 16 residues. Germline V gene data show CDR1 as MNHNY and CDR2 as SVGAGI (reference sequence). Here the CDR3 reads CASRGDGTGSTDTQYF. The CDR3 coding sequence is TGTGCCAGCAGGGGCGACGGGACAGGGAGCACAGATACGCAGTATTTT.